This TCR beta chain was identified during a study of cytomegalovirus exposure and HLA in healthy donors. Overall study findings and caveats: Researchers reported that a few CMV-associated chains were confirmed in vitro as CMV antigen-specific. A later analysis reported that several of the most significant clusters appeared to be linked to common viral pathogens, among them Epstein-Barr virus. Excluded: some indistinguishable V segments such as TRBV6-2 and TRBV6-3. The study carried out a later analysis of TCR beta sequences. It associated some 17,000 of them with specific HLA alleles at a false discovery rate of 0.05.

On this clone itself: The antigen remains unidentified.

Germline V gives CDR1 GTSNPN, CDR2 SVGIG (reference sequence). The CDR3 runs to 13 residues. Trimming removed 2 bases at V and 10 bases at J, with 12 bases between. PCR primers comprised 60 Vbeta and 13 Jbeta primers. The protocol was immunoSEQ multiplex PCR, while the TCRdb copy is restricted to in-frame clones and leaves out a portion. Among approximately 150,000 clones listed, roughly 79% were seen once. The clonotype comes from a woman aged 40-49 years in good health and CMV-seropositive. V and J are TRBV30 and TRBJ1-6; D call uncertain. The sample consisted of PBMCs. The CDR3 loop is CAWSSQAVSPLHF. Written as DNA, the CDR3 is TGTGCCTGGAGTAGTCAGGCTGTCTCACCCCTCCACTTT.